This TCR beta chain was identified in a study of cytomegalovirus exposure and HLA in healthy donors. Study-level findings and limits: V- and J-gene trimming in TCR beta was tied to a missense DCLRE1C variant by an analysis performed later.

The CDR3 loop spans 14 amino acids. Germline V gene sequence: CDR1 SEHNR, CDR2 FQNEAQ (reference sequence). V was shortened by 5 bases and J by 3 bases, with 13 bases between the two germline ends. Points on this clone: Its antigen is as yet unknown.

The PCR contained 60 Vbeta and 13 Jbeta primers. Original methodology: Later analysis identified tens of millions of unique TCR beta chains, 9 million to 12 million shared. This table comes from immunoSEQ multiplex PCR, and its TCRdb copy is limited to in-frame clones, with some not included. Clone size and V and J calls were adopted from that table, with D and trimming inferred from the DNA. Reported are 140,000 or so clones; the ten largest clones contain 0.8% to 1%. This TCR was sampled from a male donor in good health and CMV-seronegative. This chain links TRBV7-9 with TRBJ1-1; possibly TRBD1 for D (6 bases). Material: PBMCs. The CDR3 DNA reads TGTGCCAGCAGCCAGGGACAACCTGACACTGAAGCTTTCTTT. Encoded protein: CASSQGQPDTEAFF.